The rows below give T cell receptor beta chains drawn from one sample of a study of molecular identifiers for immune sequencing clone quantification. MiXCR, run by TCRdb on the PCR reads, gives a single entry per CDR3 protein. The sample records about 65,000 distinct CDR3 sequences, around 18% being singletons. Sequences were obtained from naive CD8+ T cells from blood, with Jurkat cell RNA spiked in. The receptors stem from a human donor in good health. Some libraries in this study had Jurkat cell RNA spiked in. CDR3s include the opening cysteine and the closing phenylalanine or tryptophan. Fields, in order: CDR3 length, D gene, V gene, J gene, clone size, CDR3 protein, CDR3 DNA. The D gene is left open where the match is weak. Clone size, where shown, is once, few, many, or a class for clones that have expanded.

14,NA,TRBV30,TRBJ2-1,many,CAWRDSFAGNEQFF,TGTGCCTGGAGAGACTCTTTCGCCGGGAATGAGCAGTTCTTC
15,NA,TRBV28,TRBJ1-3,many,CASSPRTGFGNTIYF,TGTGCCAGCAGTCCCAGAACGGGCTTTGGAAACACCATATATTTT
17,NA,TRBV6-1,TRBJ1-4,many,CASSEWAWWQPNEKLFF,TGTGCCAGCAGTGAATGGGCGTGGTGGCAGCCTAATGAAAAACTGTTTTTT
13,NA,TRBV19,TRBJ2-1,NA,CVSSILLHNEQFF,TGTGTCAGTAGTATCCTCCTACACAATGAGCAGTTCTTC
16,NA,TRBV3-1,TRBJ1-2,many,CASSPGRNELNYGYTF,TGTGCCAGCAGCCCAGGACGGAACGAGCTAAACTATGGCTACACCTTC
13,TRBD2,TRBV7-8,TRBJ2-3,many,CASSRDYTDTQYF,TGTGCCAGCAGCCGGGACTACACAGATACGCAGTATTTT
15,TRBD1,TRBV7-9,TRBJ2-5,few,CASSRGQGGQETQYF,TGTGCCAGCAGCAGAGGACAGGGTGGGCAAGAGACCCAGTACTTC
15,NA,TRBV7-2,TRBJ1-6,many,CASSLLGGHNSPLHF,TGTGCCAGCAGTCTTCTGGGGGGCCATAATTCACCCCTCCACTTT
15,TRBD2,TRBV27,TRBJ2-1,many,CASSPGSSGGHEQFF,TGTGCCAGCAGCCCAGGGTCTAGCGGGGGCCATGAGCAGTTCTTC
17,NA,TRBV4-3,TRBJ1-2,NA,CASSQDVALTLNYGRTF,TGCGCCAGCAGCCAAGATGTAGCTCTGACCCTTAACTATGGCCGCACCTTC
18,TRBD1,TRBV4-2,TRBJ2-6,medium-sized,CASSQAGTGVFGANVLTF,TGTGCCAGCAGCCAAGCCGGGACAGGGGTGTTCGGGGCCAACGTCCTGACTTTC
17,NA,TRBV4-1,TRBJ2-7,many,CASSKFGGGLSGYEQYF,TGCGCCAGCAGCAAGTTTGGTGGGGGGCTGAGCGGCTACGAGCAGTACTTC
18,TRBD2,TRBV24-1,TRBJ2-1,NA,CATSDSRLAGGQMGEQFF,TGTGCCACCAGTGATTCGCGACTAGCGGGAGGGCAGATGGGTGAGCAGTTCTTC
14,TRBD2,TRBV19,TRBJ2-7,many,CASSIAGASDEQYF,TGTGCCAGTAGTATTGCGGGAGCCTCCGACGAGCAGTACTTC
14,NA,TRBV27,TRBJ2-7,many,CASSSSGYSDEQYF,TGTGCCAGCAGTTCCTCAGGGTATTCTGACGAGCAGTACTTC
16,TRBD2,TRBV20-1,TRBJ2-3,many,CSASPEGTSFPDTQYF,TGCAGTGCCTCCCCTGAGGGGACTAGCTTTCCAGATACGCAGTATTTT
16,TRBD1,TRBV2,TRBJ2-3,many,CASSEVDRVSTDTQYF,TGTGCCAGCAGTGAAGTTGACAGGGTTAGCACAGATACGCAGTATTTT
14,TRBD1,TRBV7-2,TRBJ1-4,many,CASSLTGGEEKLFF,TGTGCCAGCAGCTTGACAGGGGGAGAGGAAAAACTGTTTTTT
15,TRBD2,TRBV27,TRBJ2-5,NA,CASSLLAGATETQYF,TGTGCCAGCAGTTTACTGGCGGGAGCGACGGAGACCCAGTACTTC
16,TRBD2,TRBV15,TRBJ2-1,NA,CATSRDRLAGDNEQFF,TGTGCCACCAGCAGAGATCGCCTAGCGGGGGACAATGAGCAGTTCTTC
15,NA,TRBV28,TRBJ1-1,many,CASSLSRGVNTEAFF,TGTGCCAGCAGTTTATCGAGGGGGGTGAACACTGAAGCTTTCTTT
16,TRBD2,TRBV2,TRBJ2-7,few,CASSPRTSGSIYEQYF,TGTGCCAGCAGTCCACGGACTAGCGGGAGTATCTACGAGCAGTACTTC
13,NA,TRBV30,TRBJ2-1,many,CAWRSTSDNEQFF,TGTGCCTGGAGAAGTACTTCAGACAATGAGCAGTTCTTC
17,NA,TRBV6-1,TRBJ2-6,many,CASSDWLRSSGANVLTF,TGTGCCAGCAGTGATTGGCTACGAAGCTCTGGGGCCAACGTCCTGACTTTC
13,TRBD2,TRBV19,TRBJ2-1,few,CASSHLLAGGWFF,TGTGCCAGTAGCCACCTCCTAGCGGGAGGTTGGTTCTTC
13,TRBD2,TRBV11-2,TRBJ2-1,once,CASSLEGGGEQFF,TGTGCCAGCAGCTTAGAGGGGGGGGGTGAGCAGTTCTTC
14,NA,TRBV7-9,TRBJ2-2,many,CASRDPAPTGELFF,TGTGCCAGCAGGGATCCGGCTCCCACCGGGGAGCTGTTTTTT
13,NA,TRBV20-1,TRBJ2-7,many,CSARGTLSYEQYF,TGCAGTGCTAGGGGGACATTGTCCTACGAGCAGTACTTC
15,NA,TRBV7-9,TRBJ2-3,many,CASTSWRASTDTQYF,TGTGCCAGCACCAGCTGGAGGGCTAGCACAGATACGCAGTATTTT
17,NA,TRBV6-2/TRBV6-3,TRBJ1-6,many,CASSYSEAGRNNSPLHF,TGTGCCAGCAGTTACTCCGAGGCGGGAAGGAATAATTCACCCCTCCACTTT
16,NA,TRBV7-2,TRBJ2-1,many,CASSPLAGSSYNEQFF,TGTGCCAGCAGCCCTCTGGCGGGAAGCTCCTACAATGAGCAGTTCTTC
14,NA,TRBV4-1,TRBJ2-1,NA,CASSQGGGPGEQFF,TGCGCCAGCAGCCAAGGGGGGGGGCCGGGTGAGCAGTTCTTC
11,NA,TRBV11-1,TRBJ2-7,many,CASSKGYEQYF,TGTGCCAGCAGTAAGGGCTACGAGCAGTACTTC
16,TRBD2,TRBV12-3/TRBV12-4,TRBJ2-3,NA,CASRNRLAGPTDTQYF,TGTGCCAGCAGAAACAGACTAGCGGGACCCACAGATACGCAGTATTTT